The T cell receptor beta chain under discussion was sequenced for a study of CD8 T cells in ankylosing spondylitis. Study-wide findings and caveats: The study identified a TCR beta motif of several highly homologous variants that appeared characteristic of ankylosing spondylitis blood. In peripheral blood, disease-linked CD8+ clones occurred at relatively low frequencies. Significant enrichment of disease-linked clones was reportedly seen in matched ankylosing spondylitis synovial fluid.

In making TCR beta libraries, quantitative 5'-RACE with molecular barcodes was used. A single record per CDR3 protein comes from TCRdb applying MiXCR to the 5' RACE reads. Of 380,000 or so distinct CDR3 sequences listed, approximately 20% are singletons. The CDR3 loop spans 16 amino acids. Trimming stripped 5 bases from V and 2 bases from J, with 13 bases between. On this clonotype itself: No antigen is known for it.

The V call is TRBV12-3 or TRBV12-4, the J call TRBJ2-6; D possibly uses TRBD1 or TRBD2 (5 bases each). Sequencing used blood, either unsorted or a sorted T cell fraction (not recorded which). The source of this sequence is a male donor with ankylosing spondylitis or in good health (not recorded which). CDR3 protein: CASSIDGDPGANVLTF. CDR3 DNA sequence: TGTGCCAGCAGTATAGACGGGGACCCTGGGGCCAACGTCCTGACTTTC.